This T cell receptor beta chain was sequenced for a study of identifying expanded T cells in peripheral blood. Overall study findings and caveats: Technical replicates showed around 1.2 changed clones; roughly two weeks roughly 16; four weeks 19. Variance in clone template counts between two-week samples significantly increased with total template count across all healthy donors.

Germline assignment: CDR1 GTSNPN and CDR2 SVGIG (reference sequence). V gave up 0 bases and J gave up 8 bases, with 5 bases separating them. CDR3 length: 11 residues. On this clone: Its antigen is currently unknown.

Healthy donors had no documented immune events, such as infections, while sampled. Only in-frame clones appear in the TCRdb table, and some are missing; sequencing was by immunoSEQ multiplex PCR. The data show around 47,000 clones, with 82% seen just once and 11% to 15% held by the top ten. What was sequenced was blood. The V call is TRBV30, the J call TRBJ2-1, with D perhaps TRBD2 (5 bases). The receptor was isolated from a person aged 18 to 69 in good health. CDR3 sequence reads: CAWSVADEQFF. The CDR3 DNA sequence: TGTGCCTGGAGTGTAGCGGATGAGCAGTTCTTC.